The following is a TCR beta chain sequence with its context. Its antigen is unidentified. Some clones are missing from TCRdb's copy, which holds only in-frame ones; the method was immunoSEQ multiplex PCR. The sample gives 6,500 to 9,000 clones, 65% to 85% of which show up once; 6% to 8.5% is in the top ten. The entry originates in a study of immune evolution from preneoplasia to lung adenocarcinoma. CDR3 length: 15 amino acids. V was clipped by 5 bases and J by 0 bases, with 13 bases between them. Germline values: CDR1 MDHEN, CDR2 SYDVKM. Study findings and constraints: Later-stage lesions seemingly showed higher T cell density and diversity than normal lung.

The receptor comes from a person aged 65 to 85 with lung adenocarcinoma. Sequenced sample: FFPE adjacent normal lung tissue. V usage is TRBV28 and J usage is TRBJ1-1, with TRBD1 as a possible D gene (5 bases). CDR3 in DNA: TGTGCCAGCAGTCCAAGACAGAACATGAACACTGAAGCTTTCTTT. It encodes CASSPRQNMNTEAFF.